This TCR beta chain was recovered during a study of beta chain features in type 1 diabetes. Study-wide background: Examination spanned around 110 million sorted cells from all samples.

General study results and limits: VDJ junctions sequenced from type 1 diabetes patients showed fewer insertions and more deletions.

Germline V gives CDR1 MNHEY, CDR2 SMNVEV (reference sequence). The CDR3 is 17 residues long. Germline trimming cut 6 bases from V and 4 bases from J; bases unmatched to any gene: 10. Since all of the isolated RNA was reverse transcribed, expressed TCRB transcripts were what got sequenced. The read count averaged about 3.6 million across naive, central memory and regulatory T cell samples. Produced via immunoSEQ multiplex PCR; TCRdb's table is partial and in-frame only. Of about half a million clones in the sample, 11% were seen once. This clone was counted a few times. The antigen remains undetermined. CD4+ cells of the naive, central memory, regulatory and stem cell-like memory types were sorted via CD45RO/CCR7/CD25/CD127/CD95/CD27.

Sequencing input: naive CD4+ T cells from blood. The V gene is TRBV27, the J gene TRBJ2-3; 13 bases map to TRBD2. The TCR sequence derives from a woman aged 18-30 years in good health. The CDR3 DNA sequence: TGTGCCAGCAGGAAAACGACTAGCGGGAGGCAAGCAGATACGCAGTATTTT. It encodes CASRKTTSGRQADTQYF.